Many counts were recorded for the clone carrying this T cell receptor (beta chain). Antigen: not known. TCRdb re-derived calls from the reads in MiXCR, one entry per CDR3 protein. The table records about 89,000 distinct CDR3 sequences, approximately 30% of them present only once. This sample stems from a study of T cell repertoires in cytomegalovirus infection. The wider study: Shared public TCR beta signatures pointed to both CMV infection and a matching HLA type.

Study conclusions and caveats: CMV-specific HLA-C-restricted TCR beta clonotypes dominated the ex vivo response.

Germline V gives CDR1 SGHTA, CDR2 FQGNSA. V shed 3 bases and J 5 bases; nucleotides not matched to a gene: 7. CDR3 size: 17 residues. Specimen: CD8+ T cells from cultured PBMCs, collected from culture after CMV antigen stimulation. This chain uses TRBV7-2 with TRBJ2-2; TRBD2 matches at 12 bases. The sequence was collected from a human donor in good health (CMV status not recorded). Some clones in this sample may be carry-over from other donors' samples. The CDR3 region is CASSFLAGGPGTGELFF. The CDR3 DNA sequence: TGTGCCAGCAGCTTTCTAGCGGGGGGGCCTGGGACCGGGGAGCTGTTTTTT. Full variable domain (outside the CDR3, taken from reference TRBV7-2 and TRBJ2-2): GAGVSQSPSNKVTEKGKDVELRCDPISGHTALYWYRQSLGQGLEFLIYFQGNSAPDKSGLPSDRFSAERTGGSVSTLTIQRTQQEDSAVYLCASSFLAGGPGTGELFFGEGSRLTVL.